In its sample, the clone carrying this T cell receptor (beta chain) was seen a few times. Antigen specificity is unknown. Here immunoSEQ multiplex PCR was the method, and the copy in TCRdb shows in-frame clones only, minus some. The sample holds 8,500 to 13,000 clones, approximately 50% seen once. Germline CDR1 is MNHGY and CDR2 is SAAAGT. The CDR3 covers 13 residues. Trimming removed 6 bases from V and 6 bases from J; junction bases left unmatched: 6. This specimen comes from a study of T cells in localized non-small cell lung cancer. Study-level findings and limits: In uninvolved adjacent lung, T cell clonality reached its highest value, exceeding tumor. Prolonged overall survival went with higher T cell density in the blood. The appearance of a median approximately 57 of the top 100 tumor clones was seen in adjacent lung. Heterogeneity stays possible, as sequencing covered only one tumor region.

The chain joins TRBV6-8 to TRBJ1-1, with 8 bases identical to TRBD1. The receptor comes from a woman between 40 and 69 years old with stage II squamous cell lung carcinoma. Sample: lymph node tissue, taken before any cancer treatment. Written as DNA, the CDR3 is TGTGCCAGCAGCCGGACAGGGTTCGCTGAAGCTTTCTTT. Translation gives CASSRTGFAEAFF.